These 31 T cell receptor beta chains came from one sample sequenced in a study of blood T cell repertoires in COVID-19 (TCRdb year 2020). Library creation used the immunoSEQ multiplex PCR assay. This is the immuneACCESS table as TCRdb keeps it, with only in-frame sequences that have V and J called. A part of the clones is gone; compared with another copy, unresolved V genes explain less than half, and the rest is unexplained. The sample records fewer than 30,000 clones, approximately 90% of which are singletons. The top ten clonotypes cover 10% of the sample. Material for sequencing was peripheral blood. The receptors were gathered from a man aged 55 to 70 with acute or convalescent COVID-19.

This chain joins TRBV19 and TRBJ1-1; a possible D gene is TRBD1 (5 bases). The CDR3 is 13 amino acids. The germline CDR1 and CDR2 sequences are LNHDA and SQIVND (reference sequence). V shed 5 bases and J shed 0 bases, with 7 bases lying between them. For the CDR3, the DNA is TGTGCCAGTAGTTTCAGGGTGAACACTGAAGCTTTCTTT. Its translation: CASSFRVNTEAFF.

J is TRBJ1-1 and V is TRBV10-1; D is uncertain. V shed 0 bases and J shed 0 bases, with 8 bases lying between them. This CDR3 is 15 amino acids long. Germline V gives CDR1 WNHNN, CDR2 SYGVQD (reference sequence). CDR3 sequence (DNA): TGCGCCAGCAGTGAGTCAACAGCCATGAACACTGAAGCTTTCTTT. Amino acid sequence: CASSESTAMNTEAFF.

The chain joins TRBV3-1 (or the pseudogene TRBV3-2) to TRBJ2-7; TRBD1 aligns across 7 bases. The CDR3 totals 14 residues. CDR1 is LGHDT, CDR2 YNNKEL, per germline (reference sequence). V shed 5 bases and J 3 bases; nucleotides not matched to a gene: 7. The CDR3 DNA is TGTGCCAGCAGCATTGGGACAGTGAGCTACGAGCAGTACTTC. Its protein is CASSIGTVSYEQYF.

The rearrangement links TRBV4-1 to TRBJ1-6; the D is unclear. V lost 1 base to trimming and J lost 7 bases, with 14 bases between them. Germline V gives CDR1 MGHRA, CDR2 YSYEKL. This CDR3 is built from 16 residues. The CDR3 sequence: CASSQGRGEGNSPLHF. The CDR3 nucleotides read TGCGCCAGCAGCCAAGGCCGGGGTGAGGGCAATTCACCCCTCCACTTT.

The chain links TRBV14 to TRBJ1-2; D call uncertain. The CDR3 is made up of 13 amino acids. V was shortened by 1 base and J by 6 bases, with 9 bases between the two germline ends. Germline CDR1 and CDR2: SGHDN and FVKESK. The CDR3 nucleotides read TGTGCCAGCAGCCAAGTAAATGCGAATGGCTACACCTTC. Translation gives CASSQVNANGYTF.

This rearrangement joins TRBV20-1 to TRBJ1-1, with a possible D match to TRBD1 (5 bases). The CDR3 runs to 11 residues. CDR1 DFQATT and CDR2 SNEGSKA come from the germline V gene (reference sequence). V lost 5 bases, J lost 10 bases, and 14 bases lay in between. The CDR3: CSAHGGVGAFF. CDR3 coding DNA: TGCAGTGCTCATGGGGGGGTAGGAGCTTTCTTT.

The rearrangement uses TRBV5-1 and TRBJ1-1; D gene ambiguous. Germline V gene data show CDR1 as SGHRS and CDR2 as YFSETQ. The V end was cut by 6 bases, the J end by 6 bases, with 18 bases between. The CDR3 loop spans 14 amino acids. The CDR3 DNA follows: TGCGCCAGCACCTCATTGGGCCTGAAGGCTGAAGCTTTCTTT. Translating gives CASTSLGLKAEAFF.

The chain joins TRBV28 to TRBJ1-1; no definite D call. CDR3 length: 11 amino acids. Germline lookup yields CDR1 MDHEN and CDR2 SYDVKM. V shed 6 bases and J shed 8 bases, with 10 bases lying between them. In DNA, the CDR3 is TGTGCCAGCAGCCAACCGGGGGAAGCTTTCTTT. It yields the protein CASSQPGEAFF.

V is TRBV6-6 and J is TRBJ1-2, with D maybe TRBD1 (5 bases). In germline, CDR1 is MNHNY, CDR2 SVGAGI (reference sequence). With 0 bases removed from V and 1 base from J, the gap between germline ends came to 6 bases. This CDR3 comprises 14 residues. The CDR3 reads CASSYSTVNYGYTF. In DNA, the CDR3 is TGTGCCAGCAGTTACTCGACAGTTAACTATGGCTACACCTTC.

The gene calls are TRBV11-2 and TRBJ1-2; D unresolved. V lost 1 base and J lost 0, with 3 bases in between. Germline values: CDR1 SGHAT, CDR2 FQNNGV. This CDR3 comprises 13 residues. For the CDR3, the DNA is TGTGCCAGCAGCTTAGTAGCTAACTATGGCTACACCTTC. Its translation is CASSLVANYGYTF.

A single count supports this clone. The chain employs TRBV5-5 and TRBJ2-6, with 12 bases aligning to TRBD1. The CDR3 runs to 17 residues. V lost 4 bases to trimming and J lost 2 bases; unmatched junction nucleotides: 4. Per the germline V gene, CDR1 is SGHKS and CDR2 is YYEKEE (reference sequence). CDR3 loop: CASSGRDRGPGANVLTF. The CDR3, as DNA: TGTGCCAGCAGCGGCCGGGACAGGGGGCCTGGGGCCAACGTCCTGACTTTC.

This clone occurred a few times. CDR3 amino acids: CASSSRQKSYNEQFF. CDR3 DNA: TGTGCCAGCAGCTCCCGACAGAAATCTTACAATGAGCAGTTCTTC. This chain joins TRBV11-3 and TRBJ2-1, with a tentative D call TRBD1 (5 bases). Germline V gene sequence: CDR1 SGHNT, CDR2 YENEEA. Trimming took off 4 bases at V and 4 bases at J, with 14 bases between the two ends. The CDR3 loop spans 15 amino acids.

V usage is TRBV2 and J usage is TRBJ1-2, with D tentatively TRBD1 (6 bases). The V gene's germline CDR1 is SNHLY and CDR2 FYNNEI. This CDR3 is 14 amino acids long. V lost 2 bases, J lost 4 bases, and 11 bases lay in between. The CDR3 loop reads CASSEQGSGYGYTF. The CDR3 DNA reads as TGTGCCAGCAGTGAACAGGGGAGCGGCTATGGCTACACCTTC.

The V and J genes are TRBV28 and TRBJ1-1; perhaps TRBD1 as D (6 bases). The V gene lost 6 bases and the J gene lost 4 bases, with 18 bases spanning the gap. The CDR3 has 15 residues. CDR1 and CDR2 from the germline V gene are MDHEN and SYDVKM. For the CDR3, the DNA is TGTGCCAGCAGGGTACAGGGCTGGTGGAGCACTGAAGCTTTCTTT. Its protein product is CASRVQGWWSTEAFF.

The V call is TRBV29-1, the J call TRBJ1-1; tentative D call: TRBD1 (6 bases). Germline values: CDR1 SQVTM, CDR2 ANQGSEA. This CDR3 contains 14 residues. Trimming pared 6 bases from V and 3 bases from J, leaving 17 bases between. For the CDR3, the DNA is TGCAGCGTCGTCTGGGGGCAGTGGGACACTGAAGCTTTCTTT. Residues: CSVVWGQWDTEAFF.

V and J are TRBV5-1 and TRBJ2-5; TRBD1 aligns across 12 bases. The V and J ends lost 6 bases and 5 bases, in that order; junction bases with no gene match: 8. The CDR3 loop spans 15 amino acids. CDR1 is SGHRS, CDR2 YFSETQ, per germline. The CDR3 loop reads CASNPGTGGGETQYF. CDR3 nucleotides: TGCGCCAGCAACCCCGGGACAGGGGGCGGGGAGACCCAGTACTTC.

The V and J genes are TRBV6-5 and TRBJ2-1; tentatively, D is TRBD2 (5 bases). V dropped 0 bases and J dropped 3 bases, with 9 bases sitting between them. The CDR3 has 15 amino acids. Germline CDR1 reads MNHEY; CDR2 reads SVGAGI. Written as DNA, the CDR3 is TGTGCCAGCAGTTACTCGAGAGGGAACTACAATGAGCAGTTCTTC. It yields the protein CASSYSRGNYNEQFF.

The chain employs TRBV10-3 and TRBJ2-5, with a weak D call TRBD2 (5 bases). The length of the CDR3 is 14 residues. V lost 7 bases and J lost 5, with 17 bases in between. CDR1 is ENHRY, CDR2 SYGVKD, per germline. The DNA of the CDR3 is TGTGCCATCAACTCGGGCCCCCCGGGGGAGACCCAGTACTTC. Its translation is CAINSGPPGETQYF.

This clone was seen a handful of times. The V call is TRBV10-2, the J call TRBJ2-7; 11 nucleotides align to TRBD2. Germline trimming cut 4 bases from V and 6 bases from J; bases unmatched to any gene: 11. The length of the CDR3 is 16 residues. From germline, CDR1 is WSHSY and CDR2 SAAADI. CDR3 DNA sequence: TGCGCCAGCAGTGCCGGGACTAGCGGCTTTCTAGGCGAGCAGTACTTC. Its protein product is CASSAGTSGFLGEQYF.

The chain uses TRBV3-1 (or the pseudogene TRBV3-2) and TRBJ2-1, with D possibly being TRBD2 (6 bases). Per the germline V gene, CDR1 is LGHDT and CDR2 is YNNKEL (reference sequence). The CDR3 sequence is 15 residues long. V was cut by 4 bases and J by 0 bases, with 10 bases left in between. The CDR3 DNA sequence: TGTGCCAGCAGCCGCGGGGCTAGCTCCTACAATGAGCAGTTCTTC. Translating it yields CASSRGASSYNEQFF.

This clone has only one observation. The chain combines TRBV30 with TRBJ1-2; D remains unclear. This CDR3 has 11 amino acids. Germline V gives CDR1 GTSNPN, CDR2 SVGIG (reference sequence). Trimming took off 4 bases at V and 10 bases at J, with 13 bases between the two ends. The CDR3 reads CAWTTTTSYTF. The CDR3 DNA is TGTGCCTGGACCACCACAACCTCCTACACCTTC.

This chain joins TRBV27 and TRBJ2-5; TRBD2 matches 11 bases. Unmatched junction bases numbered 5, after V lost 3 bases and J lost 5 bases. The germline gives CDR1 MNHEY, CDR2 SMNVEV (reference sequence). CDR3 length: 15 residues. As DNA, the CDR3 is TGTGCCAGCAGTTTTAGCGGGAGGGCCGGTGAGACCCAGTACTTC. Translation: CASSFSGRAGETQYF.

The gene calls are TRBV27 and TRBJ2-5; 13 bases align to TRBD2. The V gene end was trimmed by 1 base and the J gene end by 3 bases; junction bases not matched to a gene: 5. The germline gives CDR1 MNHEY, CDR2 SMNVEV (reference sequence). The CDR3 covers 17 residues. Here the CDR3 DNA reads TGTGCCAGCAGTTTATTCCTAGGGACTAGCGGGAAAGAGACCCAGTACTTC. Amino acid sequence: CASSLFLGTSGKETQYF.

The chain couples TRBV18 to TRBJ2-3; a weak D match, TRBD1 (5 bases). Germline V gene data show CDR1 as KGHSH and CDR2 as LQKENI. V was cut by 0 bases and J by 0 bases, with 13 bases left in between. There are 17 residues in the CDR3. For the CDR3, the DNA is TGTGCCAGCTCACCACCGCAGGCAGGGATTAGCACAGATACGCAGTATTTT. Protein product: CASSPPQAGISTDTQYF.

The V call is TRBV10-2, the J call TRBJ1-1, with D possibly TRBD1 on 6 matching bases. The CDR3 runs to 14 residues. Germline loops: CDR1 WSHSY, CDR2 SAAADI. V was shortened by 6 bases and J by 0 bases, with 11 bases between the two germline ends. In nucleotides, the CDR3 is TGCGCCAGCAGCAGACAGGCGCTGAACACTGAAGCTTTCTTT. This encodes CASSRQALNTEAFF.

The chain joins TRBV18 to TRBJ2-3, with 13 bases aligning to TRBD2. After removal of 0 bases from V and 4 bases from J, the junction contained 10 bases not matched to a gene. In germline, CDR1 is KGHSH, CDR2 LQKENI. This CDR3 is 19 amino acids long. The CDR3 spells CASSPPGGTSGTRADTQYF. The CDR3 DNA is TGTGCCAGCTCACCACCAGGCGGGACTAGCGGGACTAGGGCAGATACGCAGTATTTT.

V is TRBV7-9 and J is TRBJ1-1; the D is unclear. V was pared by 1 base and J by 9 bases, with 12 bases between. The CDR3 is 13 residues long. The V gene's germline CDR1 is SEHNR and CDR2 FQNEAQ (reference sequence). The DNA of the CDR3 is TGTGCCAGCAGCTTAGAATACACGGGGAAAGCTTTCTTT. As protein: CASSLEYTGKAFF.

The chain combines TRBV19 with TRBJ2-1; TRBD2 aligns across 11 bases. This CDR3 contains 17 residues. Trimming cost V 1 base and J 9 bases; bases outside gene matches: 11. Germline-derived CDR1 and CDR2 are LNHDA and SQIVND (reference sequence). The CDR3 here is CASSIATSGSAQGEQFF. CDR3 nucleotides: TGTGCCAGTAGTATAGCCACTAGCGGGAGTGCTCAGGGTGAGCAGTTCTTC. The full variable domain, in which reference TRBV19 and TRBJ2-1 provide the parts outside the CDR3, is DGGITQSPKYLFRKEGQNVTLSCEQNLNHDAMYWYRQDPGQGLRLIYYSQIVNDFQKGDIAEGYSVSREKKESFPLTVTSAQKNPTAFYLCASSIATSGSAQGEQFFGPGTRLTVL.

The genes are TRBV19 and TRBJ2-3; 9 bases fit TRBD1. CDR1 and CDR2 from the germline V gene are LNHDA and SQIVND (reference sequence). With 5 bases clipped from V and 1 base from J, the junction kept 4 bases outside the gene matches. The CDR3 totals 15 residues. CDR3 in amino acids: CASSPWTGGTDTQYF. DNA for the CDR3: TGTGCCAGTAGTCCATGGACAGGGGGCACAGATACGCAGTATTTT.

The V gene is TRBV19, the J gene TRBJ2-5; 8 positions agree with TRBD1. This CDR3 is 13 amino acids long. Germline trimming cut 4 bases from V and 14 bases from J; bases unmatched to any gene: 12. From germline, CDR1 is LNHDA and CDR2 SQIVND (reference sequence). CDR3 protein: CASSKARQGLLYF. The CDR3 coding sequence is TGTGCCAGTAGTAAAGCTCGACAGGGGCTTCTCTACTTC. Drawing the rest from reference TRBV19 and TRBJ2-5, the complete variable domain is DGGITQSPKYLFRKEGQNVTLSCEQNLNHDAMYWYRQDPGQGLRLIYYSQIVNDFQKGDIAEGYSVSREKKESFPLTVTSAQKNPTAFYLCASSKARQGLLYFGPGTRLLVL.

The gene calls are TRBV9 and TRBJ2-7; 9 nucleotides line up with TRBD1. Germline CDR1 reads SGDLS; CDR2 reads YYNGEE. CDR3 length equals 15 residues. V shed 4 bases and J 5 bases; nucleotides not matched to a gene: 10. Here the CDR3 DNA reads TGTGCCAGCAGCCCCGGAGGGACAGGGAGCGACGAGCAGTACTTC. It specifies CASSPGGTGSDEQYF.